The clone carrying this T cell receptor beta chain was observed a few times. No antigen is known for it. This sample stems from a study of cytomegalovirus exposure and HLA in healthy donors. Study findings and constraints: Available immune exposure information was restricted to CMV serostatus only. Presence/absence analyses assumed roughly uniform sequencing depth across donors.

Primers for the PCR totalled 60 Vbeta and 13 Jbeta. Per the authors' pipeline: Counted up in a later analysis, unique TCR beta chains came to about 80 million, with roughly 11 million shared. Some clones are missing from TCRdb's copy, which holds only in-frame ones; the method was immunoSEQ multiplex PCR. V and J calls and clone size come straight from that table; D and trimming were deduced from the DNA. Of 70,000 to 95,000 clones listed, around 82% are singletons. CDR3 size: 15 residues. Germline V gene data show CDR1 as MNHNS and CDR2 as SASEGT. V lost 4 bases and J lost 4; bases outside the gene matches: 7.

The sample was PBMCs. This chain links TRBV6-1 with TRBJ1-1; 9 nucleotides match TRBD1. The sequence was collected from a man aged 45 to 65 in good health and CMV-seronegative. CDR3 sequence (DNA): TGTGCCAGCAGTGCCAGGGACAGGGTGGGCACTGAAGCTTTCTTT. Translating gives CASSARDRVGTEAFF.